Shown below are 15 T cell receptor beta chains from a single sample sequenced in a study of blood T cell repertoires in COVID-19 (dated by TCRdb to about 2020). The library was obtained by the immunoSEQ multiplex PCR assay. The table comes from immuneACCESS by way of TCRdb, which keeps in-frame sequences with V and J called. Part of the clones is missing from these tables; in studies checked, under half for an unresolved V gene and the rest for unknown reasons. This sample lists more than 110,000 clones; around 87% were detected once. In total, the top ten clones hold more than 5% of the sample. Sequencing was carried out using peripheral blood. These receptors were taken from a human donor in a cohort sampled during active COVID-19.

The chain has TRBV2 and TRBJ1-4, with D perhaps TRBD1 (6 bases). The germline gives CDR1 SNHLY, CDR2 FYNNEI. The CDR3 spans 16 residues. Deletions cut 6 bases from V and 0 bases from J, with 14 bases between. The CDR3 spells CASRRTAIATNEKLFF. As DNA, the CDR3 is TGTGCCAGCAGGAGGACAGCTATTGCAACTAATGAAAAACTGTTTTTT.

The chain couples TRBV3-1 (or the pseudogene TRBV3-2) to TRBJ2-3, with 7 bases aligning to TRBD2. The CDR3 totals 16 residues. The J segment lost 2 bases and the V segment lost 0 bases, leaving 5 bases of the junction unmatched. Germline-derived CDR1 and CDR2 are LGHDT and YNNKEL (reference sequence). The chain's CDR3 is CASSQDPGLSTDTQYF. The CDR3 DNA is TGTGCCAGCAGCCAAGACCCGGGACTATCCACAGATACGCAGTATTTT.

This clone was seen just once. V usage is TRBV27 and J usage is TRBJ2-7; TRBD2 matches at 14 bases. This CDR3 has 15 amino acids. Germline V lookup: CDR1 MNHEY, CDR2 SMNVEV (reference sequence). V was pared by 6 bases and J by 0 bases, with 1 base of the junction left unmatched. For the CDR3, the DNA is TGTGCCAGCAGGGGGACTAGCGGGAGCTCCTACGAGCAGTACTTC. Translating gives CASRGTSGSSYEQYF.

Only one count was recorded for this clone. The chain uses TRBV7-2 and TRBJ2-1; 9 bases align to TRBD2. CDR3 length: 16 amino acids. V was clipped by 7 bases and J by 7 bases; unmatched bases: 14. The germline CDR1 and CDR2 sequences are SGHTA and FQGNSA. The CDR3 DNA is TGTGCCAGCAAAAGTGGTGCGGGAGGGCCTGGAAATGAGCAGTTCTTC. Translation: CASKSGAGGPGNEQFF.

CDR3 DNA: TGCGCCAGCAGCCCTCGACAGGGGGTCTCCTACGAGCAGTACTTC. Amino acids: CASSPRQGVSYEQYF. This chain joins TRBV4-1 and TRBJ2-7; 9 bases match TRBD1. The CDR3 length is 15 residues. Looked up from germline, CDR1 is MGHRA and CDR2 is YSYEKL. J lost 0 bases, V lost 4 bases, and 4 bases had no gene match.

The genes are TRBV28 and TRBJ2-7; D is perhaps TRBD1 (6 bases). V lost 1 base to trimming and J lost 0 bases, with 16 bases between them. CDR1 MDHEN and CDR2 SYDVKM come from the germline V gene. The CDR3 consists of 17 residues. The DNA of the CDR3 is TGTGCCAGCAGTTTATTGGTCCCCGGACAGAGCTCCTACGAGCAGTACTTC. Translated, it gives CASSLLVPGQSSYEQYF.

V and J are TRBV6-1 and TRBJ2-2; no definite D call. The ends were cut back, 2 bases at V and 0 bases at J, with 16 bases in the middle. The CDR3 totals 18 residues. Germline CDR1 reads MNHNS; CDR2 reads SASEGT. The CDR3 nucleotides are TGTGCCAGCAGTGAAACCCCTCCTGAGGCGGCGAACACCGGGGAGCTGTTTTTT. Its translation: CASSETPPEAANTGELFF.

The V call is TRBV12-3 or TRBV12-4, the J call TRBJ2-1; 8 nucleotides line up with TRBD1. CDR3 length: 13 residues. V dropped 5 bases and J dropped 5; count of bases not matched to a gene: 2. The CDR3 loop is CASSGQGHNEQFF. The CDR3 bases are TGTGCCAGCAGTGGACAGGGCCACAATGAGCAGTTCTTC.

The chain links TRBV27 to TRBJ1-3, with D possibly being TRBD1 (5 bases). Between the trimmed V and J ends, which lost 5 bases and 4 bases, there was a span of 9 bases. Germline values: CDR1 MNHEY, CDR2 SMNVEV (reference sequence). This CDR3 is built from 13 residues. The CDR3 coding sequence is TGTGCCAGCAGTGGGACTGGAGGAAACACCATATATTTT. This sequence encodes CASSGTGGNTIYF.

This clone was recorded only once. This chain links TRBV10-1 with TRBJ1-2, with 8 bases fitting TRBD1. Germline V gives CDR1 WNHNN, CDR2 SYGVQD (reference sequence). There are 15 residues in the CDR3. Trimming at V came to 5 bases and at J to 6 bases, leaving 11 bases not matched to a gene. The CDR3 bases are TGCGCCAGCAGTAAAGACAGGGGAGGGCTCAATGGCTACACCTTC. Protein: CASSKDRGGLNGYTF.

The V call is TRBV5-1, the J call TRBJ2-7; 7 bases line up with TRBD1. V shed 4 bases, J shed 0 bases, and the junction held 4 bases outside the gene matches. Germline V gives CDR1 SGHRS, CDR2 YFSETQ. The CDR3 runs 14 residues. DNA of the CDR3: TGCGCCAGCAGCGGGACAGTCCCCTCCTACGAGCAGTACTTC. Its protein is CASSGTVPSYEQYF.

The CDR3 reads CASSSRGANTEAFF. In nucleotides, the CDR3 is TGTGCCAGCAGCTCCCGGGGGGCAAACACTGAAGCTTTCTTT. This chain joins TRBV28 and TRBJ1-1; TRBD1 is a possible D gene (6 bases). Germline V gene lookup returns CDR1 MDHEN and CDR2 SYDVKM. V lost 6 bases to trimming and J lost 2 bases, with 13 bases between them. CDR3 length equals 14 residues. Supplemented by reference TRBV28 and TRBJ1-1, the full variable domain reads DVKVTQSSRYLVKRTGEKVFLECVQDMDHENMFWYRQDPGLGLRLIYFSYDVKMKEKGDIPEGYSVSREKKERFSLILESASTNQTSMYLCASSSRGANTEAFFGQGTRLTVV.

The chain combines TRBV28 with TRBJ1-2; D ambiguous. CDR3 length equals 12 residues. From germline, CDR1 is MDHEN and CDR2 SYDVKM. V was clipped by 8 bases and J by 6 bases, with 13 bases between them. CDR3 DNA: TGTGCCAGCTTCGGAGGGTATCATGGCTACACCTTC. Its protein product is CASFGGYHGYTF.

The chain uses TRBV28 and TRBJ1-5; tentatively, D is TRBD1 (5 bases). CDR1 and CDR2 (germline): MDHEN, SYDVKM. Between the trimmed V and J ends, which lost 4 bases and 7 bases, there was a span of 11 bases. CDR3 length: 13 residues. CDR3 sequence (DNA): TGTGCCAGCAGTTCTCTCTGGGGCCAGCCCCAGCATTTT. Its translation is CASSSLWGQPQHF.

This clone was detected ten times or more. The chain's CDR3 is CASSEQQGNTEAFF. The CDR3 region has the DNA TGTGCCAGCAGTGAGCAACAGGGGAACACTGAAGCTTTCTTT. This sequence joins TRBV6-4 and TRBJ1-1, with D tentatively TRBD1 (6 bases). Germline loops: CDR1 MRHNA, CDR2 SNTAGT. This CDR3 region has 14 residues. The ends were cut back, 3 bases at V and 1 base at J, with 9 bases in the middle.